This T cell receptor (beta chain) was sequenced in a study of human T cells and chemical hapten exposure. Turning to the study itself: Chiefly women, the patients showed alopecia areata, totalis or universalis.

The CDR3 sequence is 10 residues long. Trimming stripped 5 bases from V and 4 bases from J, with 2 bases between. The germline gives CDR1 MNHNS, CDR2 SASEGT. Study-level results: Patch test score tracked positively with PT1 expanded TCR counts.

Time point indicated: patch test 2, 6 weeks after DPC sensitization. Treatment described: therapeutic diphenylcyclopropenone sensitization with weekly scalp DPC. At every patch-test visit, blood was drawn before the patch test was applied. This clonotype was recorded at least ten times. Its antigen is as yet unknown. Individual cDNA molecules had unique molecular identifiers attached to them by the library. TCRdb recomputed calls from the RACE reads with MiXCR, one row per CDR3 protein. The table shows tens of thousands of distinct CDR3 sequences, with about 8.5% occurring only once. The source is a woman aged 50 to 60 with alopecia areata. Some clones in this sample may be carry-over from other donors' samples. This chain joins TRBV6-1 and TRBJ1-1, with no clear D. The sample in question was whole blood, obtained in connection with sensitization to the hapten diphenylcyclopropenone (DPC). CDR3 DNA sequence: TGTGCCAGCAGTTCCACTGAAGCTTTCTTT. This sequence encodes CASSSTEAFF.